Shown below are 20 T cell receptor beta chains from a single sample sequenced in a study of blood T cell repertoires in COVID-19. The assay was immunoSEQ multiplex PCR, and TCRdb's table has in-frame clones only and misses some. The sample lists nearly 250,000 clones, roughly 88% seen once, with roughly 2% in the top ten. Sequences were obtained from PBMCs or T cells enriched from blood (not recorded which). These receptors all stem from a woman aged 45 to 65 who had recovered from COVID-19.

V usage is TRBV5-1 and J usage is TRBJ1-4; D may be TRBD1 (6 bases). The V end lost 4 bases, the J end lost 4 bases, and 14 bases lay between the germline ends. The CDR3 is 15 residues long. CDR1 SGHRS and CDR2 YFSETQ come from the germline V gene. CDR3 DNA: TGCGCCAGCAGCCCAGGACAGCCGTATAATGAAAAACTGTTTTTT. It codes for CASSPGQPYNEKLFF.

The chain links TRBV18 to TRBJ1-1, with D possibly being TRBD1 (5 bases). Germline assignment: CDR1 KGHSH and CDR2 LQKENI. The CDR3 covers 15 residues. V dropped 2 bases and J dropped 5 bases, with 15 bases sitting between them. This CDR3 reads CASSPSLQGGTEAFF. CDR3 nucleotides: TGTGCCAGCTCACCAAGCCTCCAGGGTGGAACTGAAGCTTTCTTT.

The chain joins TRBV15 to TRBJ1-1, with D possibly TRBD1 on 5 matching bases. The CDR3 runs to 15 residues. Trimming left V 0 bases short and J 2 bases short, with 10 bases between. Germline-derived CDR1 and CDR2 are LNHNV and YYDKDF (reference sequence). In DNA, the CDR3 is TGTGCCACCAGCAGAGATTTCGGGGGTAACACTGAAGCTTTCTTT. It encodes CATSRDFGGNTEAFF.

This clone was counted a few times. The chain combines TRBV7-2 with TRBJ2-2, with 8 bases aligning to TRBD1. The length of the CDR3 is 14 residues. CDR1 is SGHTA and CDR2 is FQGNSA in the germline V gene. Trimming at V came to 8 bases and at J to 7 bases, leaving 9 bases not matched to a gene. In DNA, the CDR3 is TGTGCCAGCCGAAACAGGGGGGTCCTCGGGGAGCTGTTTTTT. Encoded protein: CASRNRGVLGELFF.

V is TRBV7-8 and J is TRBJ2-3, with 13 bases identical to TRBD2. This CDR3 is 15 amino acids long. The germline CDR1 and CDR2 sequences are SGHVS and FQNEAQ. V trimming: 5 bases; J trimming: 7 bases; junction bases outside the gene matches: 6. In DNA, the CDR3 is TGTGCCAGCAGCGGCGGGACTAGCGGGGTCAATACGCAGTATTTT. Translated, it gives CASSGGTSGVNTQYF.

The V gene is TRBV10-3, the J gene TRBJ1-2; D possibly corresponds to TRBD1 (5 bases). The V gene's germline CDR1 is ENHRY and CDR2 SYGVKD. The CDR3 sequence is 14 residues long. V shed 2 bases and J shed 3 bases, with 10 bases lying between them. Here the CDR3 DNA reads TGTGCCATCAGTGAGGGGCAGACAGACTATGGCTACACCTTC. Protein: CAISEGQTDYGYTF.

CDR3 nucleotide sequence: TGTGCCAGCAGTTACTCGATCCCGCGACTGGGAGATACGCAGTATTTT. Its translation is CASSYSIPRLGDTQYF. The rearrangement uses TRBV6-5 and TRBJ2-3, with D unresolved. Germline V gene lookup returns CDR1 MNHEY and CDR2 SVGAGI. V was clipped by 0 bases and J by 5 bases, with 15 bases between them. The CDR3 spans 16 residues.

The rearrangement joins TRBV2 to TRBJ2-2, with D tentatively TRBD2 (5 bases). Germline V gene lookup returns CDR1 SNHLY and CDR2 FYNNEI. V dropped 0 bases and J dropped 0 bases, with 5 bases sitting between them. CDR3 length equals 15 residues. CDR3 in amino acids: CASSEAGANTGELFF. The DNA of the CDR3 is TGTGCCAGCAGTGAAGCGGGAGCGAACACCGGGGAGCTGTTTTTT.

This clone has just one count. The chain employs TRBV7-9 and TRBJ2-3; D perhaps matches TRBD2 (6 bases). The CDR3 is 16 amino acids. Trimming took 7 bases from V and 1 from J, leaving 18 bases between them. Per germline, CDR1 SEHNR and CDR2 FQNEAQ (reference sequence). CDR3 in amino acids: CASNTGLHPGTDTQYF. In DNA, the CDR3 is TGTGCCAGCAATACGGGACTCCACCCCGGCACAGATACGCAGTATTTT.

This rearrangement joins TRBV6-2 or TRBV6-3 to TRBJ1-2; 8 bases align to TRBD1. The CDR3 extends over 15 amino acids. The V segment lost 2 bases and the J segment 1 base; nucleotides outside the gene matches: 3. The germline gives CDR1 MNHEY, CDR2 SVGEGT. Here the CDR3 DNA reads TGTGCCAGCAGTTACCGACAGGGGTATAACTATGGCTACACCTTC. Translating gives CASSYRQGYNYGYTF.

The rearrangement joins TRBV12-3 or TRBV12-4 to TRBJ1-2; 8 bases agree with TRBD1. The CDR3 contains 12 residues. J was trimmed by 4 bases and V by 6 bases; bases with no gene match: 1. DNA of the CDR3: TGTGCCAGCAGCCAGGGGGCCTATGGCTACACCTTC. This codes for CASSQGAYGYTF.

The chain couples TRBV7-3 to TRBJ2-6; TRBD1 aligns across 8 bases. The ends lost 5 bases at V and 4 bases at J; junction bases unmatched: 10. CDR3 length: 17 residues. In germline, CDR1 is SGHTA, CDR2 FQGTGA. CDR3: CASSSPGQGAGANVLTF. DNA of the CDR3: TGTGCCAGCAGCAGCCCGGGCCAGGGGGCCGGGGCCAACGTCCTGACTTTC.

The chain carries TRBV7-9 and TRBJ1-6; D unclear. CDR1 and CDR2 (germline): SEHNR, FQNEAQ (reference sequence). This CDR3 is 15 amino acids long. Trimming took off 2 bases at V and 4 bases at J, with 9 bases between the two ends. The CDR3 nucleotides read TGTGCCAGCAGCTTATTATCGGTTTATAATTCACCCCTCCACTTT. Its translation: CASSLLSVYNSPLHF. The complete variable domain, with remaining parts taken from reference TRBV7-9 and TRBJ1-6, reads DTGVSQNPRHKITKRGQNVTFRCDPISEHNRLYWYRQTLGQGPEFLTYFQNEAQLEKSRLLSDRFSAERPKGSFSTLEIQRTEQGDSAMYLCASSLLSVYNSPLHFGNGTRLTVT.

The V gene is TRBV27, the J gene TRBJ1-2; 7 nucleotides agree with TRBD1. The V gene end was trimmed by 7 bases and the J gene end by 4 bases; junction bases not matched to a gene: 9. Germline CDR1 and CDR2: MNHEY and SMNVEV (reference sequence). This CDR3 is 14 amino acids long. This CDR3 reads CASTQRGGLYGYTF. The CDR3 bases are TGTGCCAGCACTCAAAGAGGGGGCCTCTATGGCTACACCTTC.

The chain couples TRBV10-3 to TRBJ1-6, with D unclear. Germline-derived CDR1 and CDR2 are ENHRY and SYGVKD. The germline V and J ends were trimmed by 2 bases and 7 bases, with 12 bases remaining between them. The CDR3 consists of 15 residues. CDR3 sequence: CAISEASRENSPLHF. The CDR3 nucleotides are TGTGCCATCAGTGAGGCCTCGAGGGAGAATTCACCCCTCCACTTT.

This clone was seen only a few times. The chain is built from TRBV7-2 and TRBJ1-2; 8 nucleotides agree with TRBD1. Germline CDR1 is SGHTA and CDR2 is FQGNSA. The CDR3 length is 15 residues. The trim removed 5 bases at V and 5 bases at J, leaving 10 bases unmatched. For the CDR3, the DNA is TGTGCCAGCAGCCTCCCCAGAGGGACAGGTTATGGCTACACCTTC. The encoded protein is CASSLPRGTGYGYTF.

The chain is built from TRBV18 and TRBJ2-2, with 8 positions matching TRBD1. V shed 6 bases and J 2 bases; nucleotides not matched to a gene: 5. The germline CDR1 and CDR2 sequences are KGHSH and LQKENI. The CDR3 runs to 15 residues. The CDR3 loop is CASSKDRGNTGELFF. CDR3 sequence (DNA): TGTGCCAGCTCCAAAGACAGGGGAAACACCGGGGAGCTGTTTTTT.

The CDR3 is CASSSGTGNYEQYF. The CDR3 DNA follows: TGTGCCAGCAGCTCCGGGACAGGGAACTACGAGCAGTACTTC. V usage is TRBV11-3 and J usage is TRBJ2-7; 9 nucleotides agree with TRBD1. CDR3 length: 14 amino acids. V was clipped by 4 bases and J by 3 bases; unmatched bases: 4. CDR1 and CDR2 from the germline V gene are SGHNT and YENEEA.

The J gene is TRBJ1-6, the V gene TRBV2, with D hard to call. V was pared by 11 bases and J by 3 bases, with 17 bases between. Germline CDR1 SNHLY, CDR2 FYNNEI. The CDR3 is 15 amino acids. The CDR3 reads CAGKTAGSYNSPLHF. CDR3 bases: TGTGCCGGCAAAACCGCGGGGAGCTATAATTCACCCCTCCACTTT.

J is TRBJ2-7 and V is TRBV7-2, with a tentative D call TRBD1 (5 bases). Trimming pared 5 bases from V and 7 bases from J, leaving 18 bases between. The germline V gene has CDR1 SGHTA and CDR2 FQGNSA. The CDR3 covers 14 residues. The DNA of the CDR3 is TGTGCCAGCAGCCCCCTTTCAGGGTTGGGGGAGCAGTACTTC. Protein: CASSPLSGLGEQYF.